This record covers a single T cell receptor beta chain. Its antigen has not been determined. Mismatch with germline at one junction end may stem from a read error. The donors were healthy, HIV-negative adults who had no recently reported acute infections or vaccinations. All donors were Caucasian adults living in Nashville, Tennessee, USA. Magnetic negative selection was used to enrich CD4+ T cells, after which naive cells were positively selected on CD45RA and the negative fraction became the memory subset. After blood collection by leukapheresis, PBMCs were isolated using Ficoll-Histopaque density gradient centrifugation and then cryopreserved in the vapor phase of liquid nitrogen. Analytical flow cytometry was used to check the purity and quantity of every magnetically sorted T cell population. Each sorted fraction had its genomic DNA isolated and then quantified by UV absorbance on a Nanodrop 2000c.

The record originates from a study of shared clonotypes between healthy human individuals (dated by TCRdb to the early 2020s). About the full investigation: The cohort comprised a couple of women and a few men aged 18 to 49 years. For each donor, CD4 naive and CD4 memory were each run on three plates, CD8 naive on two plates, and CD8 memory on one plate. Blood TCR repertoires of roughly five healthy adults were deeply sequenced to estimate repertoire size and the extent of clonotype sharing between individuals. Different laboratories and diverse techniques were used to prepare libraries and sequence TCR repertoires, to increase sequencing depth and limit assay-specific biases. Each donor's leukapheresis produced roughly between roughly 0.85 and 9.5 billion PBMCs.

TCR CDR3 regions were amplified from genomic DNA by multiplex PCR using the deep immunoSEQ assay. Genomic DNA extracted from each cell subset was distributed evenly over all wells of several immunoSEQ 96-well plates, and each plate served as one replicate. For sorted subsets, approximately 0.2 ug of genomic DNA, equivalent to around 30,000 T cell genomes, went into each replicate PCR. Purified libraries were quantified with a Qubit 3.0 fluorometer, sized on a Bioanalyzer 2100, and re-quantified with the KAPA Library Quantification kit. A separate single-read 150-cycle Illumina NextSeq 550 flow cell was used to sequence each immunoSEQ 96-well plate. The original methods were these. Because the immunoSEQ output held only junctional sequences and lacked quality scores, the filtering could not match the filtering applied to full-length reads. To assign V/J genes and CDR3, sequences were annotated against IMGT germline references using PyIR, a Python wrapper for IgBLAST v1.9. Reads were filtered out if the reads had weak V/J assignments (E-value above 1e-6), no CDR3, stop codons, out-of-frame junctions, or ambiguous translated residues. V3J clonotypes were defined by identical inferred V gene, J gene, and CDR3 amino acid sequence. To compute the percentage overlap between repertoires, the number of shared unique clonotypes was divided by the size of the smaller repertoire. Richness of each repertoire was evaluated using RTK rarefaction, the Chao1 estimator, and Recon v2.1 estimates of unobserved clonotypes. Generation probabilities were computed with OLGA for all TCRbeta clonotypes obtained by the gDNA method from four donors. TCRdb took this table from immuneACCESS and kept in-frame rearrangements with V and J called. Such tables lack part of the clones; where checked against another copy, unresolved V genes explain under half of the gap, and the rest is unexplained. V and J calls and clone size are those listed in that table; D and trimming were worked out from the DNA. Present in this sample are about 1.5 million clones, 95% to 99% of which were seen just once. The ten largest clones capture 0.4% to 0.55% of the sample.

What the study reported, not specific to this receptor: Rarefaction of sorted-subset datasets indicated incomplete sequencing despite the large sequencing depth. Pairwise subsampling led to the expectation that sequencing depth would affect the degree of clonotype sharing among donors. Compared with non-shared clonotypes, the clonotypes found in all four sorted-subset donors had higher generation probabilities. Only blood was sampled, and tissue TCR repertoires likely differ from those in blood. Because the study included only a small number of donors, the genetic and exposure-history diversity represented was limited. Naive subsets generally had larger estimated clonotype richness than memory subsets did. Sharing across several donors was observed for around 5% of naive CD4, 3.5% of naive CD8, 2% to 2.5% of memory CD4, and 0.4% of memory CD8 clonotypes.

The TCR comes from a man aged 25-45 years in good health. The sample taken for sequencing was naive CD4+ T cells sorted from blood. The sample's cell subset or site, from its label and the paper: CD45RA+ positively selected.

In nucleotide form, the sequence is TGTGCCACCAGTAGCACTTCTGCCTACGAGCAGTACTTC. Translated, it gives CATSSTSAYEQYF. The chain couples TRBV10-3 to TRBJ2-7, with the D gene call left open. CDR1 and CDR2, per the germline V gene, are ENHRY and SYGVKD. Measured from the cysteine to the phenylalanine, the CDR3 is 13 residues long. The only DNA kept is the CDR3, 39 bases in frame from the first base.